These T cell receptor beta chains were read from a single sample in a study of CD4 T cells in relation to SARS-CoV-2 and coronaviruses. The protocol was immunoSEQ multiplex PCR, while the TCRdb copy is restricted to in-frame clones and leaves out a portion. Among under 45,000 clones, 82% were seen once, and the ten largest hold 3.5% to 5%. Which antigens these TCRs recognize remains unknown. Sequencing was done on a sample of naive CD4+ T cells from PBMCs, cultured in vitro. The receptors shown here come from an adult with COVID-19. CDR3s include the opening cysteine and the closing phenylalanine or tryptophan. D genes are given only for firm matches. Clone size is shown for a subset of rows, as once, few, many or a class of expanded clone.

D	size	V	J	DNA	CDR3
.	.	TRBV11-2	TRBJ2-2	TGTGCCAGCAGCTTAGGGGATCGCACCGGGGAGCTGTTTTTT	CASSLGDRTGELFF
.	once	TRBV9	TRBJ2-3	TGTGCCAGCAGCGTAGAGGGGAGGCCAGATACGCAGTATTTT	CASSVEGRPDTQYF
TRBD2	few	TRBV7-9	TRBJ2-3	TGTGCCAGCAGCTACCCCTCGGGGGGGGGCACAGATACGCAGTATTTT	CASSYPSGGGTDTQYF
TRBD2	.	TRBV4-1	TRBJ2-1	TGCGCCACCCAACCATCCACTAGCGCCCCACCGGGGGATGAGCAGTTCTTC	CATQPSTSAPPGDEQFF
TRBD1	.	TRBV5-4	TRBJ2-7	TGTGCCAGCAGCTCGACAGGGGGCAGCTACGAGCAGTACTTC	CASSSTGGSYEQYF
.	few	TRBV7-3	TRBJ1-5	TGTGCCAGGGTCCCGGGCCCGGAGCCCCAGCATTTT	CARVPGPEPQHF
.	.	TRBV24-1	TRBJ2-3	TGTGCCACCAGTGATCACAGGTTCACCGCAGATACGCAGTATTTT	CATSDHRFTADTQYF
TRBD2	.	TRBV7-3	TRBJ2-3	TGTGCCAGCAGCTCACCCGGACTAGCGGGAGTTGGAGATACGCAGTATTTT	CASSSPGLAGVGDTQYF
.	once	TRBV19	TRBJ2-7	TGTGCCAGTAGTACGGCAGGAACTCTCCCCTACGAGCAGTACTTC	CASSTAGTLPYEQYF
TRBD2	.	TRBV4-2	TRBJ2-5	TGTGCCAGCAGCCAAGGGGGTAGCGGGAGTGTATCAGAGACCCAGTACTTC	CASSQGGSGSVSETQYF
TRBD1	.	TRBV28	TRBJ1-2	TGTGCCAGCAGTTTTCTCGTGGGGGGACAGGGGGCAAGTGGCTACACCTTC	CASSFLVGGQGASGYTF
.	.	TRBV2	TRBJ2-3	TGTGCCAGCAAAGCAAGAGGCGGGTGGACAGATACGCAGTATTTT	CASKARGGWTDTQYF
.	.	TRBV6-6	TRBJ1-4	TGTGCCAGCAGTTTCTTGTTGGGACTGTTTTTT	CASSFLLGLFF
TRBD2	.	TRBV7-3	TRBJ2-3	TGTGCCAGCAGCCCAGCGGGAGGAATCACAGATACGCAGTATTTT	CASSPAGGITDTQYF
.	.	TRBV28	TRBJ2-2	TGTGCCAGCAGTCTGGGGGTCAGGGAGCTGTTTTTT	CASSLGVRELFF
TRBD2	.	TRBV5-8	TRBJ2-1	TGTGCCAGCAACCTCCTAGCGGTTCCTTGGTACAATGAGCAGTTCTTC	CASNLLAVPWYNEQFF
.	few	TRBV5-1	TRBJ2-7	TGCGCCAGCAGCTTGGTGATAACAGGCAACGAGCAGTACTTC	CASSLVITGNEQYF
.	.	TRBV7-9	TRBJ2-7	TGTGCCAGCAGCTCAGACTACTACGAGCAGTACTTC	CASSSDYYEQYF
.	.	TRBV30	TRBJ1-2	TGTGCCTGGAGTCCACCGCCGGGGGATCCGCTAACCGGGAACTATGGCTACACCTTC	CAWSPPPGDPLTGNYGYTF
.	.	TRBV28	TRBJ1-5	TGTGCCAGCAGTTTAAGTAGGAGCAATCAGCCCCAGCATTTT	CASSLSRSNQPQHF
.	.	TRBV4-2	TRBJ1-2	TGTGCCAGCAGCCAAGATCGAGTTGGGTTAATGGGCTACACCTTC	CASSQDRVGLMGYTF
.	.	TRBV2	TRBJ2-2	TGTGCCAGCACGGGAGCCGCGGAGCCGAACACCGGGGAGCTGTTTTTT	CASTGAAEPNTGELFF
TRBD1	once	TRBV7-9	TRBJ2-1	TGTGCCAGCAGCAGGGGACAGGGCTACAATGAGCAGTTCTTC	CASSRGQGYNEQFF
TRBD1	.	TRBV6-5	TRBJ2-7	TGTGCCAGCACCCCGGGACAGGCGAGCTCCTACGAGCAGTACTTC	CASTPGQASSYEQYF
TRBD2	.	TRBV7-6	TRBJ2-1	TGTGCCAGCAGCGAGTTTCTAGCGGGAGTATACAATGAGCAGTTCTTC	CASSEFLAGVYNEQFF
.	.	TRBV2	TRBJ2-1	TGTGCCAGCAAATGGAATCTTGGGGGAGGTGAGCAGTTCTTC	CASKWNLGGGEQFF
.	once	TRBV7-8	TRBJ2-2	TGTGCCAGCCACTATGCGCGGGGGAACACCGGGGAGCTGTTTTTT	CASHYARGNTGELFF
TRBD2	.	TRBV9	TRBJ2-3	TGTGCCAGCAGCGGCTCGACGGGGGGAACAGATACGCAGTATTTT	CASSGSTGGTDTQYF
.	.	TRBV28	TRBJ2-7	TGTGCCAGCAGAGGGGATCAGGGAGACCTATACGAGCAGTACTTC	CASRGDQGDLYEQYF
.	.	TRBV12-3/TRBV12-4	TRBJ2-1	TGTGCCAGCAGTTTTGGCGGTGAGCAGTTCTTC	CASSFGGEQFF
.	.	TRBV9	TRBJ1-1	TGTGCCAGCACCCAGGAGGTCCTTTTGGCCACTGAAGCTTTCTTT	CASTQEVLLATEAFF
.	.	TRBV10-3	TRBJ1-6	TGTGCCATAAGCCTAGGGCAGGGTGATCGTTCACCCCTCCACTTT	CAISLGQGDRSPLHF
TRBD2	.	TRBV19	TRBJ2-1	TGTGCCAGTAGTAAGGGCGGGAGGACCCCCTACAATGAGCAGTTCTTC	CASSKGGRTPYNEQFF
.	.	TRBV4-1	TRBJ2-4	TGCGCCAGCAGCCAAGTTCCGGGCAGCAAAAACATTCAGTACTTC	CASSQVPGSKNIQYF
.	.	TRBV4-1	TRBJ1-3	TGCGCCAGCAGCCAAGATCAGGGAGCTGGAAACACCATATATTTT	CASSQDQGAGNTIYF
.	.	TRBV7-2	TRBJ1-2	TGTGCAAAACCCGGGGGAGAGGGCTGTGGCTACACCTTC	CAKPGGEGCGYTF
.	.	TRBV3-1/TRBV3-2	TRBJ2-5	TGTGCCAGCAGCCCAGGCTTTTCCCCCCCCCAAGAGACCCAGTACTTC	CASSPGFSPPQETQYF
TRBD2	.	TRBV5-4	TRBJ2-5	TGTGCCAGCAGCTTGGGGGCGGGGGGGTACCAAGAGACCCAGTACTTC	CASSLGAGGYQETQYF
TRBD2	.	TRBV27	TRBJ2-7	TGTGCCAGCAGTACCCCAAGGGGACTAGCGGCCTACGAGCAGTACTTC	CASSTPRGLAAYEQYF
.	.	TRBV19	TRBJ2-1	TGTGCCAGTAGGAATGGCGGCGGCAATGAGCAGTTCTTC	CASRNGGGNEQFF
TRBD2	.	TRBV27	TRBJ2-7	TGTGCCAGCAGTAGACCGGGACTAGCGGGAGCTGAGCAGTACTTC	CASSRPGLAGAEQYF
TRBD1	few	TRBV7-9	TRBJ1-1	TGTGCCAGCAGCTTAGCGCCAGGGGGGACTTTCTTT	CASSLAPGGTFF
TRBD2	.	TRBV7-7	TRBJ2-1	TGTGCTAGCAGCCCGGGACTAGCGGGATTAAATTCCTACAATGAGCAGTTCTTC	CASSPGLAGLNSYNEQFF
.	few	TRBV7-6	TRBJ2-1	TGTGCCAGCGCCACAATCACAGGTGGCGTTTGGGGTGAGCAGTTCTTC	CASATITGGVWGEQFF
.	.	TRBV29-1	TRBJ1-3	TGCAGCGTGGAGCCGACAGCGAGCTCTGGAAACACCATATATTTT	CSVEPTASSGNTIYF
.	.	TRBV12-5	TRBJ2-7	TGTGCTAGTGGGTTCGGGTCGTACGAGCAGTACTTC	CASGFGSYEQYF
.	.	TRBV18	TRBJ1-2	TGTGCCAGCTCACCACTGGGAGACATCCTCTATGGCTACACCTTC	CASSPLGDILYGYTF
TRBD1	.	TRBV3-1/TRBV3-2	TRBJ1-5	TGTGCCAGCAGCACACAGGGGAACCAGCCCCAGCATTTT	CASSTQGNQPQHF